One and the same sample provided the 17 T cell receptor beta chains below, sequenced in a study of T cell responses to AZD1222 COVID-19 vaccine (dated by TCRdb to the early 2020s). Preparation of the library involved the immunoSEQ multiplex PCR assay. What TCRdb holds here is the immuneACCESS table cut down to in-frame rearrangements. Part of the clones is not present; checked against another copy, under half of the missing clones reflect an unresolved V gene, and the others are unexplained. The sample table contains around 130,000 clones; only one count was recorded for 75% to 95% of them. The ten largest clones capture about 1.9% of the sample. This specimen's time point label, per the study, means: about 28 days (+/-7) after the second vaccine dose. The input for sequencing was peripheral blood, taken 28 days after the second AZD1222 dose. These receptors were obtained from an adult who received the AZD1222 COVID-19 vaccine.

The chain combines TRBV5-6 with TRBJ2-7, with TRBD1 as a possible D gene (6 bases). Germline V gene sequence: CDR1 SGHDT, CDR2 YYEEEE. CDR3 length: 14 amino acids. Trimming took off 1 base at V and 1 base at J, with 9 bases between the two ends. CDR3 protein: CASSLTGLSYEQYV. The CDR3 DNA follows: TGTGCCAGCAGCTTGACAGGGCTATCCTACGAGCAGTACGTC.

Of note for this clone: Germline is not matched at one junction end, which may reflect a read error. The chain carries TRBV7-7 and TRBJ2-5, with D perhaps matching TRBD2 (6 bases). The CDR3 loop spans 15 amino acids. Germline loops: CDR1 SSHAT, CDR2 FNYEAQ (reference sequence). The CDR3 DNA reads as TGTGCTAGCAGCTTAGCTGTGAGACTAGGAGAGACCCAGTACTTC. This gives the protein CASSLAVRLGETQYF.

V gene TRBV11-2 combines with J gene TRBJ1-4; D possibly corresponds to TRBD1 (6 bases). V was cut by 4 bases and J by 8 bases, with 20 bases left in between. Germline V gene data show CDR1 as SGHAT and CDR2 as FQNNGV. The length of the CDR3 is 16 residues. CDR3 loop: CASSSQTGGVWEKLFF. As DNA, the CDR3 is TGTGCCAGCAGCTCCCAGACAGGAGGGGTTTGGGAAAAACTGTTTTTT. Using reference TRBV11-2 and TRBJ1-4 for the parts outside the CDR3, the full variable domain is EAGVAQSPRYKIIEKRQSVAFWCNPISGHATLYWYQQILGQGPKLLIQFQNNGVVDDSQLPKDRFSAERLKGVDSTLKIQPAKLEDSAVYLCASSSQTGGVWEKLFFGSGTQLSVL.

The chain employs TRBV12-3 or TRBV12-4 and TRBJ2-3; D call uncertain. CDR3 length: 11 residues. Trimming cost V 5 bases and J 10 bases, with 10 bases left between them. CDR3 coding DNA: TGTGCCAGCAGTCGGCAATACGCGCAGTATTTT. Its protein is CASSRQYAQYF.

The chain has TRBV7-2 and TRBJ1-2, with a possible D match to TRBD1 (6 bases). V was pared by 5 bases and J by 6 bases, with 13 bases between. Germline CDR1 reads SGHTA; CDR2 reads FQGNSA. The CDR3 totals 13 residues. The CDR3: CASSPQGGNGYTF. In nucleotides, the CDR3 is TGTGCCAGCAGCCCACAGGGAGGGAATGGCTACACCTTC.

A remark on this clone: This sample also contains other DNA sequences that code for the same CDR3. The J gene is TRBJ1-1, the V gene TRBV27, with unresolved D. This CDR3 comprises 13 residues. Germline loops: CDR1 MNHEY, CDR2 SMNVEV (reference sequence). V shed 5 bases and J shed 3 bases, with 10 bases lying between them. The CDR3 DNA reads TGTGCCAGCAGTCTTGGGCGAGACACTGAAGCTTTCTTT. It is translated as CASSLGRDTEAFF.

As for this clone: Other DNA sequences in this sample translate to the same CDR3. The chain joins TRBV30 to TRBJ1-5, with D possibly TRBD1 on 5 matching bases. Germline V gene data show CDR1 as GTSNPN and CDR2 as SVGIG (reference sequence). V lost 1 base, J lost 7 bases, and 8 bases lay in between. This CDR3 comprises 12 residues. In nucleotides, the CDR3 is TGTGCCTGGAGTGGGGGGGACCAGCCCCAGCATTTT. It is translated as CAWSGGDQPQHF. Combining the CDR3 with reference TRBV30 and TRBJ1-5 gives the whole variable domain SQTIHQWPATLVQPVGSPLSLECTVEGTSNPNLYWYRQAAGRGLQLLFYSVGIGQISSEVPQNLSASRPQDRQFILSSKKLLLSDSGFYLCAWSGGDQPQHFGDGTRLSIL.

J is TRBJ1-5 and V is TRBV30; no reliable D call. The CDR3 contains 14 residues. The V end was cut by 1 base, the J end by 6 bases, with 13 bases between. Germline loops: CDR1 GTSNPN, CDR2 SVGIG (reference sequence). The CDR3 sequence is CAWSAKQLAQPQHF. The CDR3 DNA reads as TGTGCCTGGAGTGCTAAACAGCTTGCTCAGCCCCAGCATTTT.

The chain uses TRBV4-3 and TRBJ2-5, with D hard to call. V lost 0 bases, J lost 7 bases, and 6 bases lay in between. CDR1 is LGHNA, CDR2 YSLEER, per germline. CDR3 size: 12 residues. The CDR3 protein is CASSQDLATQYF. Here the CDR3 DNA reads TGCGCCAGCAGCCAAGATTTGGCGACCCAGTACTTC.

The chain is built from TRBV5-5 and TRBJ2-7; 9 nucleotides match TRBD1. Germline V gene sequence: CDR1 SGHKS, CDR2 YYEKEE (reference sequence). After removal of 3 bases from V and 5 bases from J, the junction contained 9 bases not matched to a gene. The CDR3 is made up of 15 amino acids. The CDR3 spells CASSSLRDRVDEQYF. The CDR3 coding sequence is TGTGCCAGCAGCTCACTAAGGGACAGGGTGGACGAGCAGTACTTC.

The V call is TRBV7-2, the J call TRBJ1-1, with D possibly matching TRBD1 (5 bases). V lost 5 bases and J 3 bases, leaving 19 bases between the germline ends. Germline V gene data show CDR1 as SGHTA and CDR2 as FQGNSA. The CDR3 loop spans 16 amino acids. CDR3 in amino acids: CASSPPRGVFDTEAFF. CDR3 DNA sequence: TGTGCCAGCAGCCCACCGCGGGGCGTATTTGACACTGAAGCTTTCTTT.

V usage is TRBV5-1 and J usage is TRBJ1-3; D is perhaps TRBD1 (6 bases). The CDR3 is made up of 14 amino acids. The germline V and J ends were trimmed by 4 bases and 3 bases, with 11 bases remaining between them. The germline CDR1 and CDR2 sequences are SGHRS and YFSETQ. The CDR3 nucleotides are TGCGCCAGCAGCGACGGGACAAGTGGAAACACCATATATTTT. Its translation is CASSDGTSGNTIYF. Variable domain in full (rest from reference TRBV5-1 and TRBJ1-3): KAGVTQTPRYLIKTRGQQVTLSCSPISGHRSVSWYQQTPGQGLQFLFEYFSETQRNKGNFPGRFSGRQFSNSRSEMNVSTLELGDSALYLCASSDGTSGNTIYFGEGSWLTVV.

The genes are TRBV7-3 and TRBJ2-3, with D hard to call. The CDR3 consists of 13 residues. In germline, CDR1 is SGHTA, CDR2 FQGTGA. The ends were cut back, 4 bases at V and 4 bases at J, with 9 bases in the middle. This CDR3 reads CASSSYLADTQYF. The CDR3 DNA reads TGTGCCAGCAGCTCCTACTTGGCAGATACGCAGTATTTT. The variable domain in full, with the rest retrieved from reference TRBV7-3 and TRBJ2-3, is GAGVSQTPSNKVTEKGKYVELRCDPISGHTALYWYRQSLGQGPEFLIYFQGTGAADDSGLPNDRFFAVRPEGSVSTLKIQRTERGDSAVYLCASSSYLADTQYFGPGTRLTVL.

V and J are TRBV18 and TRBJ1-2, with TRBD1 as a possible D gene (6 bases). Trimming removed 5 bases at V and 0 bases at J, with 16 bases between. Germline lookup yields CDR1 KGHSH and CDR2 LQKENI. CDR3 length: 16 residues. The CDR3 region is CASSGSRDIPNYGYTF. Here the CDR3 DNA reads TGTGCCAGCTCAGGTTCAAGGGACATCCCTAACTATGGCTACACCTTC.

This sequence joins TRBV5-4 and TRBJ2-5; TRBD1 matches at 7 bases. CDR3 length equals 14 residues. V gave up 2 bases and J gave up 0 bases; unmatched junction bases: 1. In germline, CDR1 is SGHNT, CDR2 YYREEE (reference sequence). CDR3 protein: CASSLGGHQETQYF. The CDR3 DNA follows: TGTGCCAGCAGCTTAGGGGGCCACCAAGAGACCCAGTACTTC. The full variable domain, completed using reference TRBV5-4 and TRBJ2-5, is ETGVTQSPTHLIKTRGQQVTLRCSSQSGHNTVSWYQQALGQGPQFIFQYYREEENGRGNFPPRFSGLQFPNYSSELNVNALELDDSALYLCASSLGGHQETQYFGPGTRLLVL.

The chain carries TRBV10-3 and TRBJ1-2; 8 bases are a match to TRBD1. Germline values: CDR1 ENHRY, CDR2 SYGVKD. V lost 6 bases and J lost 4; bases outside the gene matches: 4. The CDR3 is 13 amino acids. CDR3 amino acids: CAIRTGVTYGYTF. The CDR3 coding sequence is TGTGCCATCAGGACAGGGGTAACCTATGGCTACACCTTC.

The J gene is TRBJ1-1, the V gene TRBV11-2, with no clear D. CDR1 and CDR2 from the germline V gene are SGHAT and FQNNGV. The germline V and J ends were trimmed by 5 bases and 4 bases, with 11 bases remaining between them. The CDR3 spans 13 residues. The CDR3 sequence: CASSLDGSTEAFF. Here the CDR3 DNA reads TGTGCCAGCAGCCTCGACGGTAGCACTGAAGCTTTCTTT.